Each of the 8 T cell receptor beta chains below was sequenced from the same sample in a study of neurological immune-mediated disorders. This sample's time point: technical triplicate 1. MiXCR, run by TCRdb on the 5' RACE reads, gives a single entry per CDR3 protein. The sample lists roughly 41,000 distinct CDR3 sequences; 11% were seen once. The sequenced material came from PBMCs. These TCRs come from a man in his 60s with HTLV-1-associated myelopathy (HAM/TSP).

This clonotype has at least ten counts. In DNA form, the CDR3 reads TGTGCCAGCAGCCGAGACAGAAATGAAAAACTGTTTTTT. It translates to CASSRDRNEKLFF. J is TRBJ1-4 and V is TRBV5-5, with a tentative D call TRBD1 (5 bases). Trimming shortened V by 4 bases and J by 5 bases, and 9 bases separated the two germline ends. The CDR3 is 13 amino acids. Germline-derived CDR1 and CDR2 are SGHKS and YYEKEE (reference sequence).

Regarding this clonotype: At one of its ends the junction is not consistent with the germline gene, which may arise from a read error. The rearrangement links TRBV3-1 to TRBJ2-1; 10 nucleotides align to TRBD2. The CDR3 covers 16 residues. From germline, CDR1 is LGHDT and CDR2 YNNKEL (reference sequence). In DNA, the CDR3 is TGTGCCAGCAGTGCAACCGGGACTAGCGCGCCTAATGATCAGTTCTTC. Translated, it gives CASSATGTSAPNDQFF.

This clonotype came up many times. The genes are TRBV20-1 and TRBJ2-1; tentatively, D is TRBD1 (6 bases). The V end lost 6 bases, the J end lost 8 bases, and 14 bases lay between the germline ends. Germline CDR1 is DFQATT and CDR2 is SNEGSKA (reference sequence). The CDR3 loop spans 12 amino acids. The CDR3: CSANRENDEQFF. The CDR3 region has the DNA TGCAGTGCCAACAGGGAAAACGATGAGCAGTTCTTC.

This clonotype was counted at least ten times. V usage is TRBV28 and J usage is TRBJ1-2, with D hard to call. Trimming cost V 5 bases and J 4 bases, with 14 bases left between them. Germline V lookup: CDR1 MDHEN, CDR2 SYDVKM. The CDR3 extends over 14 amino acids. CDR3 sequence reads: CASSLPLGSYGYTF. In nucleotides, the CDR3 is TGTGCCAGCAGTCTGCCACTTGGGTCCTATGGCTACACCTTC.

This clonotype has a count of ten or more. The rearrangement uses TRBV6-5 and TRBJ1-5, with D possibly being TRBD1 (6 bases). The germline gives CDR1 MNHEY, CDR2 SVGAGI. Between the trimmed V and J ends, which lost 2 bases and 3 bases, there was a span of 17 bases. CDR3 length: 17 residues. The CDR3 DNA sequence: TGTGCCAGCAGTTACGCCCTCCATTACAGGGCCAATCAGCCCCAGCATTTT. This encodes CASSYALHYRANQPQHF.

This clonotype appeared many times. The rearrangement uses TRBV5-1 and TRBJ2-3; tentatively, D is TRBD1 (5 bases). Trimming removed 0 bases from V and 0 bases from J, with 8 bases in between. Germline V gene lookup returns CDR1 SGHRS and CDR2 YFSETQ. This CDR3 comprises 15 residues. Written as DNA, the CDR3 is TGCGCCAGCAGCTTGGAAGGGGCTAGCACAGATACGCAGTATTTT. Translated, it gives CASSLEGASTDTQYF.

With respect to this clonotype: No DNA is shown, since the ends of the CDR3 on it are uncertain; the CDR3 is the one TCRdb lists. This chain joins TRBV5-1 and TRBJ2-1; TRBD2, as called in the table, went unchecked against the DNA. The CDR3 adds up to 23 amino acids, both ends counted. Germline loops: CDR1 SGHRS, CDR2 YFSETQ. CDR3 amino acids: CASSFYICSARPPPSGRRNEQFF.

This clonotype was counted many times. Here the CDR3 DNA reads TGTGCCAGCAGCACCGACAGATCTGGGGCCAACGTCCTGACTTTC. Protein: CASSTDRSGANVLTF. The chain couples TRBV7-9 to TRBJ2-6, with D possibly being TRBD1 (5 bases). V lost 5 bases and J 1 base, leaving 9 bases between the germline ends. Germline values: CDR1 SEHNR, CDR2 FQNEAQ (reference sequence). The CDR3 has 15 residues.